The 8 T cell receptor beta chains below come from one sample, sequenced in a study of T cells in narcolepsy. Produced via immunoSEQ multiplex PCR; TCRdb's table is partial and in-frame only. The sample gives around 19,000 clones, under 85% of which show up once; approximately 1.6% is in the top ten. The source material was memory (CD45RA-) CD4+ T cells from blood. The source is a human donor in good health.

This clone occurred a few times. The chain has TRBV2 and TRBJ1-1; TRBD1 is a possible D gene (6 bases). The CDR3 is made up of 16 amino acids. Germline values: CDR1 SNHLY, CDR2 FYNNEI. Trimming removed 1 base at V and 0 bases at J, with 12 bases between. This CDR3 is CASSEETGQLNTEAFF. DNA for the CDR3: TGTGCCAGCAGTGAAGAGACCGGACAGCTGAACACTGAAGCTTTCTTT.

The chain links TRBV7-2 to TRBJ1-1; TRBD1 is a possible D gene (5 bases). V lost 1 base and J lost 6, with 15 bases in between. CDR1 SGHTA and CDR2 FQGNSA come from the germline V gene. This CDR3 comprises 15 residues. CDR3 in amino acids: CASSLDRRSGAEAFF. In nucleotides, the CDR3 is TGTGCCAGCAGCTTAGACAGGCGGAGTGGTGCTGAAGCTTTCTTT.

This chain links TRBV30 with TRBJ1-5; D is uncertain. CDR1 is GTSNPN, CDR2 SVGIG, per germline (reference sequence). V lost 2 bases and J lost 0, with 14 bases in between. The CDR3 sequence is 16 residues long. The CDR3 region is CAWSSVSAYSNQPQHF. For the CDR3, the DNA is TGTGCCTGGAGTTCTGTGTCAGCATATAGCAATCAGCCCCAGCATTTT.

This sequence joins TRBV4-3 and TRBJ1-3; D is unresolved. The germline CDR1 and CDR2 sequences are LGHNA and YSLEER. V lost 0 bases to trimming and J lost 0 bases, with 12 bases between them. CDR3 length: 17 residues. CDR3 region: CASSQDLTARSGNTIYF. CDR3 nucleotide sequence: TGCGCCAGCAGCCAAGATCTAACAGCCCGCTCTGGAAACACCATATATTTT.

This clone came up a few times. The J gene is TRBJ1-5, the V gene TRBV2; D may be TRBD1 (5 bases). V was trimmed by 7 bases and J by 2 bases, leaving 12 bases between them. The germline V gene encodes CDR1 SNHLY and CDR2 FYNNEI. This CDR3 is built from 14 residues. Here the CDR3 DNA reads TGTGCCAGCACGTCAGGGTTCGGCAATCAGCCCCAGCATTTT. Translation gives CASTSGFGNQPQHF.

The V gene is TRBV5-1, the J gene TRBJ2-1; D is tentatively TRBD1 or TRBD2 (5 bases each). Germline V gene lookup returns CDR1 SGHRS and CDR2 YFSETQ. Trimming pared 0 bases from V and 5 bases from J, leaving 12 bases between. The CDR3 consists of 15 residues. This CDR3 is CASSLAGGGHNEQFF. For the CDR3, the DNA is TGCGCCAGCAGCTTGGCGGGTGGGGGTCACAATGAGCAGTTCTTC.

This clone was found once. The chain has TRBV30 and TRBJ2-7; weak D call: TRBD1 (6 bases). The V gene's germline CDR1 is GTSNPN and CDR2 SVGIG (reference sequence). With 3 bases removed from V and 2 bases from J, the gap between germline ends came to 17 bases. The CDR3 spans 15 residues. CDR3 amino acids: CAWRRIGTLTYEQYF. DNA for the CDR3: TGTGCCTGGAGGAGGATCGGGACACTTACCTACGAGCAGTACTTC.

The genes are TRBV5-4 and TRBJ2-5, with TRBD2 matching 7 bases. V was pared by 4 bases and J by 2 bases, with 8 bases of the junction left unmatched. Per the germline V gene, CDR1 is SGHNT and CDR2 is YYREEE (reference sequence). The CDR3 contains 15 residues. Here the CDR3 DNA reads TGTGCCAGCAGCAGGGAGCGGGGTAGTCAAGAGACCCAGTACTTC. Its protein product is CASSRERGSQETQYF.